This is a list of T cell receptor beta chains from one sample in a study of OX40 agonist ivuxolimab in advanced cancers. The data were produced by immunoSEQ multiplex PCR, yet TCRdb's version contains in-frame clones alone and is incomplete. The table records 99,000 or so clones, around 80% of them present only once. Sequences were derived from CD4+ or CD8+ T cells sorted from blood, sampled in a trial of the OX40 agonist ivuxolimab. The source is an adult with an advanced solid tumor such as melanoma, head and neck, liver or kidney cancer. Each CDR3 is given with its conserved first and last residue. Each record gives: CDR3 DNA, CDR3 protein, CDR3 length, V gene, clone size, D gene, J gene. A D gene is named only where the DNA matches it firmly. Not all rows give a size; the values are once, few, many and, for expanded clones, a class.

cdr3_nt: TGCGCCAGCAGCCAAGACCAGAACATTGTCCTCCGCTCCTACAATGAGCAGTTCTTC
cdr3_aa: CASSQDQNIVLRSYNEQFF
cdr3_length: 19
v_call: TRBV4-1
clone_size: once
d_call: NA
j_call: TRBJ2-1

cdr3_nt: TGTGCCAGCAGCTTAATCAGGGAGGGCAATGAGCAGTTCTTC
cdr3_aa: CASSLIREGNEQFF
cdr3_length: 14
v_call: TRBV7-9
clone_size: NA
d_call: TRBD2
j_call: TRBJ2-1

cdr3_nt: TGTGCCAGCAGCCTTACGGTGAACACTGAAGCTTTCTTT
cdr3_aa: CASSLTVNTEAFF
cdr3_length: 13
v_call: TRBV7-2
clone_size: once
d_call: NA
j_call: TRBJ1-1

cdr3_nt: TGCGCCAGCCGTGGGTGGCAGAGCTCCTATAATTCACCCCTCCACTTT
cdr3_aa: CASRGWQSSYNSPLHF
cdr3_length: 16
v_call: TRBV10-1
clone_size: NA
d_call: NA
j_call: TRBJ1-6

cdr3_nt: TGTGCCAGCAGCGGAAGCGGGAGGCCTAGGAATGAGCAGTTCTTC
cdr3_aa: CASSGSGRPRNEQFF
cdr3_length: 15
v_call: TRBV7-9
clone_size: NA
d_call: TRBD2
j_call: TRBJ2-1

cdr3_nt: TGCAGCGCTGGGCAGTACCCCTACGAGCAGTACTTC
cdr3_aa: CSAGQYPYEQYF
cdr3_length: 12
v_call: TRBV29-1
clone_size: NA
d_call: NA
j_call: TRBJ2-7

cdr3_nt: TGTGCCAGCAGCTTAGATGGGGGGCAGCTTGAGCAGTACTTC
cdr3_aa: CASSLDGGQLEQYF
cdr3_length: 14
v_call: TRBV7-2
clone_size: NA
d_call: NA
j_call: TRBJ2-7

cdr3_nt: TGTGCCAGCGTCCAGGGGGGTAACACCGGGGAGCTGTTTTTT
cdr3_aa: CASVQGGNTGELFF
cdr3_length: 14
v_call: TRBV28
clone_size: NA
d_call: NA
j_call: TRBJ2-2

cdr3_nt: TGCGCCAGCAGCTTGGAACACCTGAACACTGAAGCTTTCTTT
cdr3_aa: CASSLEHLNTEAFF
cdr3_length: 14
v_call: TRBV5-1
clone_size: NA
d_call: NA
j_call: TRBJ1-1

cdr3_nt: TGCGCCAGCATCCCCCAGCGGGGGCCCCAAGAGACCCAGTACTTC
cdr3_aa: CASIPQRGPQETQYF
cdr3_length: 15
v_call: TRBV5-1
clone_size: NA
d_call: TRBD2
j_call: TRBJ2-5

cdr3_nt: TGTGCAAGTCGCTGTAGGGTCTATGGCTACACCTTC
cdr3_aa: CASRCRVYGYTF
cdr3_length: 12
v_call: TRBV12-2
clone_size: NA
d_call: NA
j_call: TRBJ1-2

cdr3_nt: TGTGCCAGCAGGGCCTATGGCTACACCTTC
cdr3_aa: CASRAYGYTF
cdr3_length: 10
v_call: TRBV2
clone_size: NA
d_call: NA
j_call: TRBJ1-2

cdr3_nt: TGTGCCAGCTCACCAGGAAGGGAAACCGGGGAGCTGTTTTTT
cdr3_aa: CASSPGRETGELFF
cdr3_length: 14
v_call: TRBV18
clone_size: NA
d_call: NA
j_call: TRBJ2-2

cdr3_nt: TGTGCCAGCAGCCCCCTAGCGGGAGGTGCCTCCTACGAGCAGTACTTC
cdr3_aa: CASSPLAGGASYEQYF
cdr3_length: 16
v_call: TRBV14
clone_size: NA
d_call: TRBD2
j_call: TRBJ2-7

cdr3_nt: TGTGCCAGCAGCTTAGGGGGGGGACACCGGAACACTGAAGCTTTCTTT
cdr3_aa: CASSLGGGHRNTEAFF
cdr3_length: 16
v_call: TRBV7-2
clone_size: NA
d_call: NA
j_call: TRBJ1-1

cdr3_nt: TGCGCCAGCAGCCAGTACGCCGCTACTTACACTGAAGCTTTCTTT
cdr3_aa: CASSQYAATYTEAFF
cdr3_length: 15
v_call: TRBV1
clone_size: NA
d_call: NA
j_call: TRBJ1-1

cdr3_nt: TGTGCCATCAGTGATAGCGGGAGTACAGATACGCAGTATTTT
cdr3_aa: CAISDSGSTDTQYF
cdr3_length: 14
v_call: TRBV10-3
clone_size: NA
d_call: TRBD2
j_call: TRBJ2-3

cdr3_nt: TGTGCCAGCAGCCCCGGTTCTAACTATGGCTACACCTTC
cdr3_aa: CASSPGSNYGYTF
cdr3_length: 13
v_call: TRBV11-2
clone_size: NA
d_call: NA
j_call: TRBJ1-2

cdr3_nt: TGTGCCAGCAACGGTGGACAGGGGTACGAGCAGTACTTC
cdr3_aa: CASNGGQGYEQYF
cdr3_length: 13
v_call: TRBV21-1
clone_size: NA
d_call: NA
j_call: TRBJ2-7

cdr3_nt: TGTGCCAGTCGAGAGGGCAATGAGCAGTTCTTC
cdr3_aa: CASREGNEQFF
cdr3_length: 11
v_call: TRBV2
clone_size: NA
d_call: NA
j_call: TRBJ2-1

cdr3_nt: TGTGCCAGCCGGACAGACTCCTACGAGCAGTACTTC
cdr3_aa: CASRTDSYEQYF
cdr3_length: 12
v_call: TRBV6-1
clone_size: NA
d_call: NA
j_call: TRBJ2-7

cdr3_nt: TGTGCCAGCAGCCAAGATGCCGATAGCTCCTACAATGAGCAGTTCTTC
cdr3_aa: CASSQDADSSYNEQFF
cdr3_length: 16
v_call: TRBV4-2
clone_size: once
d_call: NA
j_call: TRBJ2-1

cdr3_nt: TGTGCCAGCAGCTTCCCGGGAACAGATACGCAGTATTTT
cdr3_aa: CASSFPGTDTQYF
cdr3_length: 13
v_call: TRBV7-3
clone_size: NA
d_call: NA
j_call: TRBJ2-3

cdr3_nt: TGTGCCAGCAGCTTGCAGGGTGGGTACTACGAGCAGTACTTC
cdr3_aa: CASSLQGGYYEQYF
cdr3_length: 14
v_call: TRBV7-9
clone_size: NA
d_call: NA
j_call: TRBJ2-7

cdr3_nt: TGTGCCAGCAGCTTCCACTCGAACACTGAAGCTTTCTTT
cdr3_aa: CASSFHSNTEAFF
cdr3_length: 13
v_call: TRBV11-1
clone_size: NA
d_call: NA
j_call: TRBJ1-1

cdr3_nt: TGCGCCAGCAGCTTGGGCCCCCCCGCCCGGGACAAACACTACGAGCAGTACTTC
cdr3_aa: CASSLGPPARDKHYEQYF
cdr3_length: 18
v_call: TRBV5-1
clone_size: NA
d_call: NA
j_call: TRBJ2-7

cdr3_nt: TGTGCCAGCAGCCCCCCGTTCAGCAATCAGCCCCAGCATTTT
cdr3_aa: CASSPPFSNQPQHF
cdr3_length: 14
v_call: TRBV16
clone_size: NA
d_call: NA
j_call: TRBJ1-5

cdr3_nt: TGTGCCAGCAGCACTCAGGGGACCGTATACGAGCAGTACTTC
cdr3_aa: CASSTQGTVYEQYF
cdr3_length: 14
v_call: TRBV5-6
clone_size: NA
d_call: NA
j_call: TRBJ2-7

cdr3_nt: TGCAGCGTTGAATATCCGGGTTCGTACGAGCAGTACTTC
cdr3_aa: CSVEYPGSYEQYF
cdr3_length: 13
v_call: TRBV29-1
clone_size: NA
d_call: NA
j_call: TRBJ2-7

cdr3_nt: TGTGCCAGCAGCCAAGAGGCGACAGGGATGAATCAGCCCCAGCATTTT
cdr3_aa: CASSQEATGMNQPQHF
cdr3_length: 16
v_call: TRBV4-2
clone_size: NA
d_call: TRBD1
j_call: TRBJ1-5

cdr3_nt: TGTGCCAGCAGTGAAGGACTAGCGGGGAGCAACACCGGGGAGCTGTTTTTT
cdr3_aa: CASSEGLAGSNTGELFF
cdr3_length: 17
v_call: TRBV2
clone_size: NA
d_call: TRBD2
j_call: TRBJ2-2

cdr3_nt: TGTGCCAGCAGCCTGGGCATGGGACCAAACCACCACACTGAAGCTTTCTTT
cdr3_aa: CASSLGMGPNHHTEAFF
cdr3_length: 17
v_call: TRBV4-2
clone_size: NA
d_call: NA
j_call: TRBJ1-1

cdr3_nt: TGTGCCAGCAGCGGCCGGACACCGAACACTGAAGCTTTCTTT
cdr3_aa: CASSGRTPNTEAFF
cdr3_length: 14
v_call: TRBV21-1
clone_size: once
d_call: NA
j_call: TRBJ1-1